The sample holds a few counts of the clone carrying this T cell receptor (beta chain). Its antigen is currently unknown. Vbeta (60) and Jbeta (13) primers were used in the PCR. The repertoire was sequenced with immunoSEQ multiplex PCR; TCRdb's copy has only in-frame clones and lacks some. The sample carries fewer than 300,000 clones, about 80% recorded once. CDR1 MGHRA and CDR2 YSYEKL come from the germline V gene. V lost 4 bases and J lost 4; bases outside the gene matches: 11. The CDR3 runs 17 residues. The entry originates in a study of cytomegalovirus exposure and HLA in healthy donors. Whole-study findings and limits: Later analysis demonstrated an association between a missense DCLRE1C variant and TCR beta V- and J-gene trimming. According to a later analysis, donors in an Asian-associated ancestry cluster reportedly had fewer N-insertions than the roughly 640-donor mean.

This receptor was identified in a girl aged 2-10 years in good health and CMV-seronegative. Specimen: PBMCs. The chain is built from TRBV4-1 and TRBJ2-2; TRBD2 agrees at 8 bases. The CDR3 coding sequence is TGCGCCAGCAGCCCGGGGCTAGCGGGTTTGCTCACCGGGGAGCTGTTTTTT. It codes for CASSPGLAGLLTGELFF.